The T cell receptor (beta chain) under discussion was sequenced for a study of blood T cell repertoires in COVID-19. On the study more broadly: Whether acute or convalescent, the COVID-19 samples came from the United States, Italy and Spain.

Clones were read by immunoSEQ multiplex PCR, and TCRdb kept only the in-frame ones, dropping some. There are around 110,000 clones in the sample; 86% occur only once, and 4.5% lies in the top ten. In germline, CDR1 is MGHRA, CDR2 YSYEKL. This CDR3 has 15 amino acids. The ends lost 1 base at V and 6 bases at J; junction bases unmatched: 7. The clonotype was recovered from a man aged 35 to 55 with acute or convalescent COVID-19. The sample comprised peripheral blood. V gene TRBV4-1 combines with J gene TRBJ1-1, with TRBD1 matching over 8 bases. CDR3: CASSQADRDLAEAFF. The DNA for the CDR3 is TGCGCCAGCAGCCAAGCGGACAGGGACCTTGCTGAAGCTTTCTTT.